This T cell receptor beta chain was captured in a study of control samples from healthy donors and cancer patients. Germline V gene sequence: CDR1 MNHEY, CDR2 SVGAGI. V lost 6 bases, J lost 0 bases, and 8 bases stayed unmatched. The CDR3 has 15 amino acids. Libraries were prepared by immunoSEQ multiplex PCR; TCRdb keeps only in-frame clonotypes and omits some of them. The sample includes fewer than 250,000 clones, 90% to 95% of them seen just once. This receptor was taken from a young man in good health. The J gene is TRBJ2-7, the V gene TRBV6-5; 7 nucleotides match TRBD1. Sample: blood. CDR3 protein: CASSLGTASSYEQYF. The DNA of the CDR3 is TGTGCCAGCAGCCTAGGGACAGCCAGCTCCTACGAGCAGTACTTC.